Shown below are 30 T cell receptor beta chains from a single sample sequenced in a study of technical replicates of blood from a handful of donors. The data were produced by immunoSEQ multiplex PCR, yet TCRdb's version contains in-frame clones alone and is incomplete. The sample gives 68,000 or so clones, roughly 92% of which show up once; 0.38% is in the top ten. Material for sequencing was T cells isolated from PBMCs. These TCRs come from a human donor in good health.

CDR3 nucleotide sequence: TGTGCCAGCAGTTACCCGCGCGGCGGTTACAATGAGCAGTTCTTC. It specifies CASSYPRGGYNEQFF. The chain carries TRBV6-5 and TRBJ2-1; D uncertain. CDR3 length equals 15 residues. With 2 bases removed from V and 4 bases from J, the gap between germline ends came to 12 bases. From germline, CDR1 is MNHEY and CDR2 SVGAGI.

The CDR3 region has the DNA TGTGCCAGCAGCTTGGGACTAGCGGGAGACGAGCAGTACTTC. Translated, it gives CASSLGLAGDEQYF. The rearrangement links TRBV7-7 to TRBJ2-7; 14 bases are shared with TRBD2. The germline V gene has CDR1 SSHAT and CDR2 FNYEAQ (reference sequence). CDR3 length equals 14 residues. J gave up 5 bases and V 3 bases, and 0 bases lay outside the gene matches. The full variable domain, with the rest looked up from reference TRBV7-7 and TRBJ2-7, is GAGVSQSPRYKVTKRGQDVTLRCDPISSHATLYWYQQALGQGPEFLTYFNYEAQPDKSGLPSDRFSAERPEGSISTLTIQRTEQRDSAMYRCASSLGLAGDEQYFGPGTRLTVT.

This chain connects TRBV19 to TRBJ1-5, with D possibly TRBD1 on 5 matching bases. Per germline, CDR1 LNHDA and CDR2 SQIVND (reference sequence). V lost 3 bases, J lost 5 bases, and 8 bases lay in between. The CDR3 is 13 residues long. This CDR3 is CASSIQGYQPQHF. The CDR3 nucleotides read TGTGCCAGTAGTATTCAGGGCTATCAGCCCCAGCATTTT.

The V call is TRBV4-3, the J call TRBJ2-1; 7 bases agree with TRBD2. J was trimmed by 8 bases and V by 4 bases; bases with no gene match: 5. Per the germline V gene, CDR1 is LGHNA and CDR2 is YSLEER. The CDR3 totals 13 residues. CDR3 sequence reads: CASSPAGDDEQFF. For the CDR3, the DNA is TGCGCCAGCAGCCCCGCGGGGGACGATGAGCAGTTCTTC.

The gene calls are TRBV12-2 and TRBJ2-1; the table assigns TRBD1, which was not confirmed against the DNA. TRBV12-2 is flagged as a pseudogene. The CDR3 runs to 14 residues. The CDR3 protein is CASHTDISYNEQFF. The CDR3 region has the DNA TGTGCAAGTCACACCGACATTTCCTACAATGAGCAGTTCTTC.

The genes are TRBV5-1 and TRBJ2-3; D is possibly TRBD2 (5 bases). This CDR3 contains 14 residues. From germline, CDR1 is SGHRS and CDR2 YFSETQ. Trimming removed 0 bases from V and 5 bases from J, with 10 bases in between. In DNA form, the CDR3 reads TGCGCCAGCAGCTTGGGTCGGGGTCAAGATACGCAGTATTTT. Encoded protein: CASSLGRGQDTQYF.

V is TRBV19 and J is TRBJ2-7; 9 nucleotides match TRBD1. The CDR3 runs 13 residues. V lost 5 bases to trimming and J lost 6 bases; unmatched junction nucleotides: 5. Germline V gene data show CDR1 as LNHDA and CDR2 as SQIVND (reference sequence). CDR3 bases: TGTGCCAGTAGTGTGGGACAGGGACGCGAGCAGTACTTC. It is translated as CASSVGQGREQYF.

The genes are TRBV2 and TRBJ2-1, with a tentative D call TRBD1 (5 bases). CDR1 is SNHLY, CDR2 FYNNEI, per germline. This CDR3 is built from 15 residues. Trimming took 2 bases from V and 4 from J, leaving 12 bases between them. CDR3 sequence reads: CASSELTVFYNEQFF. CDR3 in DNA: TGTGCCAGCAGTGAATTGACAGTCTTTTACAATGAGCAGTTCTTC.

The chain links TRBV5-1 to TRBJ2-1; D not certain. CDR1 is SGHRS and CDR2 is YFSETQ in the germline V gene. This CDR3 has 14 residues. The ends were cut back, 0 bases at V and 6 bases at J, with 10 bases in the middle. The CDR3 loop is CASSLGPSRNEQFF. CDR3 DNA sequence: TGCGCCAGCAGCTTGGGTCCTTCCCGCAATGAGCAGTTCTTC. Based on the CDR3 plus reference TRBV5-1 and TRBJ2-1, the full variable domain is KAGVTQTPRYLIKTRGQQVTLSCSPISGHRSVSWYQQTPGQGLQFLFEYFSETQRNKGNFPGRFSGRQFSNSRSEMNVSTLELGDSALYLCASSLGPSRNEQFFGPGTRLTVL.

V is TRBV4-1 and J is TRBJ1-3; D unclear. The CDR3 covers 15 residues. The germline V gene encodes CDR1 MGHRA and CDR2 YSYEKL. V shed 1 base and J shed 0 bases, with 7 bases lying between them. Here the CDR3 reads CASSQVTRSGNTIYF. CDR3 bases: TGCGCCAGCAGCCAAGTGACACGCTCTGGAAACACCATATATTTT.

CDR3 DNA sequence: TGCAGCGTTCTAGGCTCTCAGCGCGAGCAGTACTTC. This translates into CSVLGSQREQYF. This sequence joins TRBV29-1 and TRBJ2-7; D is uncertain. V lost 5 bases and J lost 6, with 14 bases in between. The CDR3 covers 12 residues. The V gene's germline CDR1 is SQVTM and CDR2 ANQGSEA.

The CDR3 loop is CASSTSGSADTQYF. CDR3 coding DNA: TGCGCCAGCAGTACTAGCGGGAGTGCAGATACGCAGTATTTT. The chain employs TRBV5-1 and TRBJ2-3, with 11 bases identical to TRBD2. This CDR3 has 14 amino acids. Trimming at V came to 5 bases and at J to 4 bases, leaving 3 bases not matched to a gene. The germline CDR1 and CDR2 sequences are SGHRS and YFSETQ.

This chain joins TRBV7-3 and TRBJ1-2; D gene unclear. CDR1 SGHTA and CDR2 FQGTGA come from the germline V gene. This CDR3 contains 15 residues. V gave up 5 bases and J gave up 8 bases, with 21 bases separating them. CDR3 in DNA: TGTGCCAGCAGCCCCACCCGGCGAGAGGGTAAAGGCTACACCTTC. Translated, it gives CASSPTRREGKGYTF.

The genes are TRBV5-1 and TRBJ1-3; 7 bases map to TRBD1. This CDR3 contains 14 residues. Germline CDR1 is SGHRS and CDR2 is YFSETQ. V lost 4 bases to trimming and J lost 3 bases; unmatched junction nucleotides: 4. The CDR3 nucleotides read TGCGCCAGCAGCCCAGGGGGTGTTGGAAACACCATATATTTT. Protein product: CASSPGGVGNTIYF.

V usage is TRBV6-6 and J usage is TRBJ1-5; no firm D call. V was trimmed by 2 bases and J by 0 bases, leaving 11 bases between them. Per the germline V gene, CDR1 is MNHNY and CDR2 is SVGAGI (reference sequence). CDR3 length equals 16 residues. The CDR3, as DNA: TGTGCCAGCAGTTACCTTCTCCAGAATAGCAATCAGCCCCAGCATTTT. This translates into CASSYLLQNSNQPQHF.

The CDR3 here is CARQGFTEAFF. The CDR3 DNA follows: TGTGCCAGACAGGGTTTCACTGAAGCTTTCTTT. V usage is TRBV7-8 and J usage is TRBJ1-1; the D gene is possibly TRBD1 (6 bases). The CDR3 totals 11 residues. V lost 9 bases to trimming and J lost 4 bases, with 9 bases between them. Germline V gives CDR1 SGHVS, CDR2 FQNEAQ.

This sequence joins TRBV4-1 and TRBJ1-2, with a possible D match to TRBD1 (5 bases). The germline CDR1 and CDR2 sequences are MGHRA and YSYEKL. The CDR3 covers 16 residues. Trimming left V 1 base short and J 4 bases short, with 16 bases between. CDR3 protein: CASSQGLTETIYGYTF. CDR3 coding DNA: TGCGCCAGCAGCCAAGGGTTGACAGAGACAATCTATGGCTACACCTTC.

The chain carries TRBV7-2 and TRBJ1-3; D is undetermined. CDR1 is SGHTA, CDR2 FQGNSA, per germline. V was clipped by 3 bases and J by 0 bases, with 9 bases between them. CDR3 size: 15 residues. The CDR3 sequence: CASSFMATSGNTIYF. The CDR3 DNA reads TGTGCCAGCAGCTTTATGGCCACCTCTGGAAACACCATATATTTT.

This chain connects TRBV11-3 to TRBJ2-7, with TRBD1 matching over 7 bases. CDR1 is SGHNT, CDR2 YENEEA, per germline. Trimming took 2 bases from V and 6 from J; bases not matched to a gene: 13. The CDR3 consists of 16 residues. The CDR3: CASSLSQGVSLGEQYF. CDR3 nucleotides: TGTGCCAGCAGCTTATCCCAGGGGGTGAGTCTGGGCGAGCAGTACTTC.

A remark on this clone: The junction differs from germline at one of its ends, possibly a read error. The CDR3 DNA follows: TGTGCCAGCAGCTCGTCGGGTAGCACGGATACGCAGTATTTT. It encodes CASSSSGSTDTQYF. The chain links TRBV7-3 to TRBJ2-3; D is unresolved. This CDR3 spans 14 amino acids. Germline V gene lookup returns CDR1 SGHTA and CDR2 FQGTGA.

The V and J genes are TRBV2 and TRBJ2-1, with TRBD1 identical over 7 bases. The germline CDR1 and CDR2 sequences are SNHLY and FYNNEI. This CDR3 has 14 amino acids. Losses at the gene ends were 1 base for V and 6 bases for J; bases not matched to a gene: 3. CDR3 protein: CASSEGGGLNEQFF. In nucleotides, the CDR3 is TGTGCCAGCAGTGAAGGAGGGGGCCTCAATGAGCAGTTCTTC.

CDR3 DNA sequence: TGTGCCAGCAGGGGACTAGTAGCCTACAATGAGCAGTTCTTC. Protein product: CASRGLVAYNEQFF. This chain links TRBV2 with TRBJ2-1; 8 bases agree with TRBD2. The CDR3 contains 14 residues. The ends lost 6 bases at V and 2 bases at J; junction bases unmatched: 3. The germline CDR1 and CDR2 sequences are SNHLY and FYNNEI.

The chain employs TRBV27 and TRBJ1-4; tentative D call: TRBD1 (6 bases). V was pared by 3 bases and J by 4 bases, with 12 bases between. The CDR3 totals 15 residues. Looked up from germline, CDR1 is MNHEY and CDR2 is SMNVEV (reference sequence). This CDR3 is CASSFRGRRNEKLFF. For the CDR3, the DNA is TGTGCCAGCAGTTTCAGGGGACGGCGTAATGAAAAACTGTTTTTT.

The DNA of the CDR3 is TGTGCCACCAGCGCGACAGGGTACGGCTACACCTTC. Amino acids: CATSATGYGYTF. The chain combines TRBV15 with TRBJ1-2; 7 nucleotides align to TRBD1. V dropped 5 bases and J dropped 8; count of bases not matched to a gene: 5. The CDR3 consists of 12 residues. Germline CDR1 LNHNV, CDR2 YYDKDF (reference sequence).

The chain couples TRBV2 to TRBJ2-7; D is ambiguous. V lost 6 bases and J 2 bases, leaving 11 bases between the germline ends. CDR3 length: 13 amino acids. Looked up from germline, CDR1 is SNHLY and CDR2 is FYNNEI. The CDR3 sequence: CASRNTAAYEQYF. CDR3 DNA: TGTGCCAGCAGGAATACGGCGGCCTACGAGCAGTACTTC.

The V gene is TRBV7-2, the J gene TRBJ2-3; D unclear. Trimming pared 3 bases from V and 3 bases from J, leaving 4 bases between. Germline V CDR1 and CDR2: SGHTA, FQGNSA. This CDR3 region has 12 residues. CDR3 protein: CASSFRTDTQYF. CDR3 DNA: TGTGCCAGCAGCTTTAGAACAGATACGCAGTATTTT.

The chain joins TRBV4-3 to TRBJ2-7; no definite D call. CDR3 length equals 14 residues. CDR1 and CDR2 (germline): LGHNA, YSLEER. V lost 0 bases and J lost 4, with 10 bases in between. In DNA, the CDR3 is TGCGCCAGCAGCCAAGAGTTGCAGGCATACGAGCAGTACTTC. Its translation is CASSQELQAYEQYF.

The chain couples TRBV30 to TRBJ2-1; 8 bases line up with TRBD2. V lost 7 bases, J lost 5 bases, and 16 bases stayed unmatched. Germline V gene sequence: CDR1 GTSNPN, CDR2 SVGIG (reference sequence). The CDR3 is made up of 16 amino acids. This chain's CDR3 is CASPSYAGLGNNEQFF. The CDR3 DNA is TGTGCCTCCCCCTCATACGCGGGACTAGGTAACAATGAGCAGTTCTTC.

The CDR3 DNA reads as TGTGCCAGCAGTGCCTCGGTAGCGGGAGGTGTAGATACGCAGTATTTT. This encodes CASSASVAGGVDTQYF. This chain connects TRBV28 to TRBJ2-3, with 10 bases lining up with TRBD2. Germline V lookup: CDR1 MDHEN, CDR2 SYDVKM. CDR3 length equals 16 residues. The V segment lost 5 bases and the J segment 5 bases; nucleotides outside the gene matches: 10.

The chain links TRBV19 to TRBJ2-3, with 12 bases identical to TRBD2. V lost 6 bases to trimming and J lost 2 bases; unmatched junction nucleotides: 6. Germline-derived CDR1 and CDR2 are LNHDA and SQIVND (reference sequence). This CDR3 region has 16 residues. The CDR3 region is CASSVLAGGSTDTQYF. In DNA form, the CDR3 reads TGTGCCAGTAGCGTTCTAGCGGGAGGGTCCACAGATACGCAGTATTTT.